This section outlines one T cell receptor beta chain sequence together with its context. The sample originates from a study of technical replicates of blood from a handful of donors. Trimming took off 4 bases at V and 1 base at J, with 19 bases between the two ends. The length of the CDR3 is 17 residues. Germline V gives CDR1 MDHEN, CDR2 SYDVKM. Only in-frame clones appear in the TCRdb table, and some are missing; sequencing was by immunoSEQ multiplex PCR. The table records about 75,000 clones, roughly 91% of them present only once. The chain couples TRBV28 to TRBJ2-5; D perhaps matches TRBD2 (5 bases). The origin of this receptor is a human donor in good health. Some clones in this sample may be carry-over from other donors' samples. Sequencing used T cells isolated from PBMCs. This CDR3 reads CASSSWTLQTTQETQYF. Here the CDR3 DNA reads TGTGCCAGCAGTTCATGGACTCTCCAAACGACCCAAGAGACCCAGTACTTC.